The T cell receptor (beta chain) described here comes from a study of beta chain features in type 1 diabetes. Since all of the isolated RNA was reverse transcribed, expressed TCRB transcripts were what got sequenced. The assay was immunoSEQ multiplex PCR, and TCRdb's table has in-frame clones only and misses some. The sample contains around 340,000 clones, around 9.3% of which appear only once. Staining for CD45RO/CCR7/CD25/CD127/CD95/CD27 allowed sorting of CD4+ naive, central memory, regulatory and stem cell-like memory cells. This clone was seen only a few times. Its antigen is not identified. The study, taken as a whole, reports: When Type 1 diabetes patients were examined, their TCRB CDR3s proved moderately but significantly shorter in all four CD4+ subsets. More deletions and fewer insertions at VDJ junctions were found in patients with type 1 diabetes. It was among patients, rather than healthy donors, that naive, central memory and Treg TCRB repertoires appeared more similar. cDNA-based sequencing might over-represent cells highly expressing TCR.

The sample comprised central memory CD4+ T cells from blood. This sequence was found in a man between 25 and 39 years old with type 1 diabetes.

The CDR3 region is CASSLGGGTPAGEKLFF. CDR3 nucleotides: TGTGCCAGCAGCTTAGGTGGCGGAACCCCGGCGGGTGAAAAACTGTTTTTT. This chain links TRBV11-2 with TRBJ1-4; D ambiguous. Looked up from germline, CDR1 is SGHAT and CDR2 is FQNNGV. The CDR3 contains 17 residues. Trimming took 1 base from V and 7 from J, leaving 19 bases between them.